Listed below are T cell receptor beta chains from one sample, sequenced in a study of a mutant IDH1 vaccine in newly diagnosed glioma. Measured with immunoSEQ multiplex PCR; TCRdb has only the in-frame clones, and not every one. The sample lists about 58,000 clones, about 81% occurring once. For these TCRs, the target antigens are not known. The starting material was PBMCs, obtained from a glioma patient whose treatment included an IDH1 peptide vaccine. These receptors all come from a woman aged 45-65 years with glioma. Each CDR3 is given with its conserved first and last residue. Each record gives: clone size, V gene, J gene, D gene, CDR3 protein, CDR3 DNA. The D gene is left open where the match is weak. Rows give clone size only sometimes, using once, few, many, or a class for an expanded clone.

NA	TRBV27	TRBJ2-7	NA	CASSLRGEDSYEQYF	TGTGCCAGCAGTTTAAGGGGGGAGGACTCCTACGAGCAGTACTTC
once	TRBV28	TRBJ2-7	TRBD2	CASTLGGGSYEQYF	TGTGCCAGCACGCTTGGGGGGGGGTCCTACGAGCAGTACTTC
NA	TRBV27	TRBJ1-3	TRBD1	CASSFRGQAGNTIYF	TGTGCCAGCAGTTTTAGGGGGCAAGCTGGAAACACCATATATTTT
once	TRBV18	TRBJ2-7	TRBD1	CASSPIRADRGNEQYF	TGTGCCAGCTCACCTATCAGGGCGGACAGGGGAAACGAGCAGTACTTC
NA	TRBV9	TRBJ2-3	TRBD2	CASSVGIGTSGERTQYF	TGTGCCAGCAGCGTAGGTATCGGGACTAGCGGGGAGCGGACGCAGTATTTT
NA	TRBV5-4	TRBJ1-4	NA	CASSLSGGLNEKLFF	TGTGCCAGCAGCTTATCGGGGGGTTTGAATGAAAAACTGTTTTTT
NA	TRBV29-1	TRBJ1-1	NA	CSVQGRMNTEAFF	TGCAGCGTTCAGGGACGGATGAACACTGAAGCTTTCTTT
once	TRBV30	TRBJ1-1	NA	CAWSIKTMNTEAFF	TGTGCCTGGAGTATAAAGACCATGAACACTGAAGCTTTCTTT
NA	TRBV9	TRBJ2-5	NA	CASSVGSRLRQETQYF	TGTGCCAGCAGCGTAGGGTCGCGATTGAGACAAGAGACCCAGTACTTC
few	TRBV2	TRBJ1-4	NA	CASTRLVGEKLFF	TGTGCCAGCACTCGGCTAGTGGGTGAAAAACTGTTTTTT
NA	TRBV18	TRBJ2-3	NA	CASSPSGTDTQYF	TGTGCCAGCTCACCATCGGGAACAGATACGCAGTATTTT
NA	TRBV19	TRBJ2-7	NA	CASSTTGTYEQYF	TGTGCCAGTAGTACCACAGGGACCTACGAGCAGTACTTC
NA	TRBV7-8	TRBJ2-1	NA	CASSLGGAGSYNEQFF	TGTGCCAGCAGCTTAGGTGGGGCGGGGTCATACAATGAGCAGTTCTTC
once	TRBV6-1	TRBJ1-2	NA	CASSLGAYGYTF	TGTGCCAGCAGTCTAGGGGCCTATGGCTACACCTTC
few	TRBV6-1	TRBJ1-5	TRBD1	CASSEVGQNQPQHF	TGTGCCAGCAGTGAAGTGGGACAGAATCAGCCCCAGCATTTT
NA	TRBV5-1	TRBJ2-7	TRBD1	CASSLIGTGKGYEQYF	TGCGCCAGCAGCTTGATAGGGACAGGGAAAGGCTACGAGCAGTACTTC
NA	TRBV5-4	TRBJ1-5	NA	CASSSGVGNQPQHF	TGTGCCAGCAGCTCAGGGGTGGGCAATCAGCCCCAGCATTTT
NA	TRBV19	TRBJ2-7	NA	CASSDSVGGAGAEQYF	TGTGCCAGTAGCGACTCGGTCGGGGGCGCTGGGGCCGAGCAGTACTTC
NA	TRBV6-6	TRBJ1-2	NA	CASSYTGNYGYTF	TGTGCCAGCAGTTACACAGGAAACTATGGCTACACCTTC
few	TRBV18	TRBJ2-5	TRBD2	CASSPQRGPVETQYF	TGTGCCAGCTCACCTCAGCGGGGGCCCGTAGAGACCCAGTACTTC
NA	TRBV15	TRBJ2-5	NA	CATSRGVETQYF	TGTGCCACCAGCAGAGGAGTAGAGACCCAGTACTTC
NA	TRBV9	TRBJ1-1	NA	CASSVAPRGDTEAFF	TGTGCCAGCAGCGTAGCTCCACGTGGGGACACTGAAGCTTTCTTT
NA	TRBV2	TRBJ1-1	TRBD1	CASRTGGASTEAFF	TGTGCCAGCAGGACAGGGGGCGCGAGCACTGAAGCTTTCTTT
NA	TRBV11-2	TRBJ1-1	TRBD1	CASSYGQGGTEAFF	TGTGCCAGCAGCTACGGACAGGGAGGTACTGAAGCTTTCTTT
NA	TRBV7-2	TRBJ1-1	NA	CASTYTASEAFF	TGTGCCAGCACCTACACAGCGTCTGAAGCTTTCTTT
few	TRBV28	TRBJ1-5	NA	CASSFPQPQHF	TGTGCCAGCAGTTTCCCTCAGCCCCAGCATTTT
NA	TRBV5-1	TRBJ1-4	TRBD1	CASSLRTGGDEKLFF	TGCGCCAGCAGCCTACGGACAGGGGGCGATGAAAAACTGTTTTTT
once	TRBV20-1	TRBJ1-3	NA	CSASGGNTIYF	TGCAGTGCTAGCGGTGGAAACACCATATATTTT
NA	TRBV23-1	TRBJ2-1	TRBD1	CASSLEGQHNNEQFF	TGCGCCAGCAGTCTAGAGGGACAGCATAACAATGAGCAGTTCTTC
NA	TRBV19	TRBJ2-7	NA	CASSIYPGSSYEQYF	TGTGCCAGTAGTATCTACCCAGGGAGCTCCTACGAGCAGTACTTC
NA	TRBV19	TRBJ1-2	NA	CASKKGDYGYTF	TGTGCCAGTAAGAAGGGGGACTATGGCTACACCTTC
NA	TRBV4-1	TRBJ2-7	NA	CASSQGGDRITYEQYF	TGCGCCAGCAGCCAAGGGGGGGACAGAATAACCTACGAGCAGTACTTC
NA	TRBV2	TRBJ1-4	TRBD1	CASRDRGPSGKLFF	TGTGCCAGCCGGGACAGGGGTCCATCTGGAAAACTGTTTTTT
NA	TRBV5-1	TRBJ1-4	TRBD1	CASSIRTGLNEKLFF	TGCGCCAGCAGCATACGGACAGGGTTGAATGAAAAACTGTTTTTT
NA	TRBV5-4	TRBJ1-3	TRBD1	CASSRDSLSSGNTIYF	TGTGCCAGCAGCCGGGACAGCCTGAGCTCTGGAAACACCATATATTTT
NA	TRBV6-5	TRBJ2-7	NA	CASSRGRDYEQYF	TGTGCCAGCAGTCGGGGCAGGGACTACGAGCAGTACTTC
NA	TRBV19	TRBJ1-5	NA	CASSIGTFNQPQHF	TGTGCCAGTAGTATTGGTACTTTCAATCAGCCCCAGCATTTT
once	TRBV6-6	TRBJ2-2	NA	CASSYFRANTGELFF	TGTGCCAGCAGTTACTTTCGAGCGAACACCGGGGAGCTGTTTTTT
NA	TRBV11-1	TRBJ1-1	TRBD1	CASSPSTGYGTEAFF	TGTGCCAGCAGCCCGTCGACAGGGTATGGCACTGAAGCTTTCTTT
NA	TRBV30	TRBJ1-2	NA	CAWSPQSGATGGYTF	TGTGCCTGGAGTCCTCAATCGGGAGCAACGGGGGGCTACACCTTC